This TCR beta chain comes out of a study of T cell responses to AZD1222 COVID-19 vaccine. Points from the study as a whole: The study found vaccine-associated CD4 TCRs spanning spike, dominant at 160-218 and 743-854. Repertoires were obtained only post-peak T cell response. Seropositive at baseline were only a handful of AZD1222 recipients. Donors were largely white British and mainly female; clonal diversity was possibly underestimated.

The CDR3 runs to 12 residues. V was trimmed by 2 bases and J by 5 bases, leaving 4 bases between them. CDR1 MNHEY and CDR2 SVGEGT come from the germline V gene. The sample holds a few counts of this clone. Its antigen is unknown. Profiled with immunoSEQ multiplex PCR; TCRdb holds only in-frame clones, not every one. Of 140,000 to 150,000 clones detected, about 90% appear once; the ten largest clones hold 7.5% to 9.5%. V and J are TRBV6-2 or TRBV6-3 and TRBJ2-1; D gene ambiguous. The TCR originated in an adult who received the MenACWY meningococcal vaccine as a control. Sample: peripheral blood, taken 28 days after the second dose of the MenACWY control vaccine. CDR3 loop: CASSYANNEQFF. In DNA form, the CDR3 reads TGTGCCAGCAGTTACGCCAACAATGAGCAGTTCTTC.